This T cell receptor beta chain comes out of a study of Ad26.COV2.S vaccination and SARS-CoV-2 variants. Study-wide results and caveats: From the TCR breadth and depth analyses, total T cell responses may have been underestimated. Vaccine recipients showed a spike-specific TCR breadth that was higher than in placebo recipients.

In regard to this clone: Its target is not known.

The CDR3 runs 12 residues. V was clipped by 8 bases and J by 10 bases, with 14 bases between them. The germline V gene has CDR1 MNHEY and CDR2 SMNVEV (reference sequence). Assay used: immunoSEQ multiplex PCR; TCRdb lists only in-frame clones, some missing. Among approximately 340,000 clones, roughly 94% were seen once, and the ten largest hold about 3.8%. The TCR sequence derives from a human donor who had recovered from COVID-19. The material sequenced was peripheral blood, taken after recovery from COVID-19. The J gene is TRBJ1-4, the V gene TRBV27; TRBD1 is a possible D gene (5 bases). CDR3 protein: CASSGGGTKLFF. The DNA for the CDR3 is TGTGCCAGCTCTGGGGGAGGGACAAAACTGTTTTTT.